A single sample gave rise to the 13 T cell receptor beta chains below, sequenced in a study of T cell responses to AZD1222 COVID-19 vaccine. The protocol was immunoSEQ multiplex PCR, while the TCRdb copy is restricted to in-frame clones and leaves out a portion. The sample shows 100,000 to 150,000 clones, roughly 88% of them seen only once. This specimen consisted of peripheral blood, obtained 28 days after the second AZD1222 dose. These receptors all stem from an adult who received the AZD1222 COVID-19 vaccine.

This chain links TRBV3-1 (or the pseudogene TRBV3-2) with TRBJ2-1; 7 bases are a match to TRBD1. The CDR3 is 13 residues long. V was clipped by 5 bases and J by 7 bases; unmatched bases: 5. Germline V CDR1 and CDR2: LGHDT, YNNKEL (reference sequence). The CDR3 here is CASSNPDRNEQFF. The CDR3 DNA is TGTGCCAGCAGCAACCCGGACAGGAATGAGCAGTTCTTC.

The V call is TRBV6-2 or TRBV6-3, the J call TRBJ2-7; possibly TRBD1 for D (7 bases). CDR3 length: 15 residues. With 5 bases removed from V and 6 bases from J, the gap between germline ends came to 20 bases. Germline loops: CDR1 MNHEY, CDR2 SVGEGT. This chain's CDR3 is CASSPGTAPGGEQYF. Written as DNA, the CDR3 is TGTGCCAGCAGTCCCGGGACAGCCCCCGGGGGCGAGCAGTACTTC.

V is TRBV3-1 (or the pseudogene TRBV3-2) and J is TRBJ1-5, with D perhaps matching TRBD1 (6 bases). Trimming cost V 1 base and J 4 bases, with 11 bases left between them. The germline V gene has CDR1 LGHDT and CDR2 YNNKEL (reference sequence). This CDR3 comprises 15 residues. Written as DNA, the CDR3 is TGTGCCAGCAGCCAAGGCACAGGGCGAAATCAGCCCCAGCATTTT. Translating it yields CASSQGTGRNQPQHF.

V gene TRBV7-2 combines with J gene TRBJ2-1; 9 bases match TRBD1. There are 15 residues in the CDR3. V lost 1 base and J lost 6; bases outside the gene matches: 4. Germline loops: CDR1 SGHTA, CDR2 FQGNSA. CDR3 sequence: CASSLDRGRFNEQFF. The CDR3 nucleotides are TGTGCCAGCAGCTTAGACAGGGGGCGTTTCAATGAGCAGTTCTTC.

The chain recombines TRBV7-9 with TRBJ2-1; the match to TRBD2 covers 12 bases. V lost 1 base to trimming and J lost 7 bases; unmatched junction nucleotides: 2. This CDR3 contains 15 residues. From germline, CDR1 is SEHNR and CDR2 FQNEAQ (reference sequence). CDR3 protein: CASSLGLAGGNEQFF. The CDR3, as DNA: TGTGCCAGCAGCTTAGGCCTAGCGGGGGGGAATGAGCAGTTCTTC.

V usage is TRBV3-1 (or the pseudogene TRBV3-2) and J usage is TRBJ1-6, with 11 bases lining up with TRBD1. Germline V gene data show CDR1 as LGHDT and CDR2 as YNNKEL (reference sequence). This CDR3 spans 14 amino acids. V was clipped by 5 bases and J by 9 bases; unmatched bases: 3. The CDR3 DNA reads TGTGCCAGCAGCAGAGGGACAGGGGGTTCACCCCTCCACTTT. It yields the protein CASSRGTGGSPLHF.

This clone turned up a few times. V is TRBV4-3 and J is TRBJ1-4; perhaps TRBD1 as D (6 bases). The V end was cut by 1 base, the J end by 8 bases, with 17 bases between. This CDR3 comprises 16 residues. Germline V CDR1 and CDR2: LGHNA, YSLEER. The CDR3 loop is CASSQGVAGAGEKLFF. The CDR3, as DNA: TGCGCCAGCAGCCAAGGGGTGGCAGGGGCTGGGGAAAAACTGTTTTTT.

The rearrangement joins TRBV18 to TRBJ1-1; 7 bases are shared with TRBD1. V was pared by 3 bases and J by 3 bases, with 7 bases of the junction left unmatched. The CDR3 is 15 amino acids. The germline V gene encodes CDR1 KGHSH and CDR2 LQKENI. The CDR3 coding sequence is TGTGCCAGCTCACCTCTAAGAGGGACAGACACTGAAGCTTTCTTT. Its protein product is CASSPLRGTDTEAFF.

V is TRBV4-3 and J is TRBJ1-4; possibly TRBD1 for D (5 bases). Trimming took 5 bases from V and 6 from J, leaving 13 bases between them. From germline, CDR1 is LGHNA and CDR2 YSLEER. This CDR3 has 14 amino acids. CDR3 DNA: TGCGCCAGCAGCTCCGGGGGGGGACATGAAAAACTGTTTTTT. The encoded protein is CASSSGGGHEKLFF.

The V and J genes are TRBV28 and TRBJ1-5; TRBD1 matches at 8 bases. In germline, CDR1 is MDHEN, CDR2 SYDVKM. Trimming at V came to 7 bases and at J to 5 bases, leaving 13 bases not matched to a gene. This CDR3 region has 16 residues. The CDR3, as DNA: TGTGCCAGCACTTTGGGGCAGGGGGCATTCGATCAGCCCCAGCATTTT. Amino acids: CASTLGQGAFDQPQHF.

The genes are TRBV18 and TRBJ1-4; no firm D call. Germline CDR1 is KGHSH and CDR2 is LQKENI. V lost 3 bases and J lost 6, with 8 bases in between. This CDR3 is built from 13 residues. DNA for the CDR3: TGTGCCAGCTCACCTGGGGTAGATGAAAAACTGTTTTTT. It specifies CASSPGVDEKLFF.

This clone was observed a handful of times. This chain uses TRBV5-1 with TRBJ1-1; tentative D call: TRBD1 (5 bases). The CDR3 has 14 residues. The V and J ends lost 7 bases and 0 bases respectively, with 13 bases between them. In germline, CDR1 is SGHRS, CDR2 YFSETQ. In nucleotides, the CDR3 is TGCGCCAGCGGCCTCGGGACGGTGAACACTGAAGCTTTCTTT. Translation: CASGLGTVNTEAFF. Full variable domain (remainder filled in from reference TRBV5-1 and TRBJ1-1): KAGVTQTPRYLIKTRGQQVTLSCSPISGHRSVSWYQQTPGQGLQFLFEYFSETQRNKGNFPGRFSGRQFSNSRSEMNVSTLELGDSALYLCASGLGTVNTEAFFGQGTRLTVV.

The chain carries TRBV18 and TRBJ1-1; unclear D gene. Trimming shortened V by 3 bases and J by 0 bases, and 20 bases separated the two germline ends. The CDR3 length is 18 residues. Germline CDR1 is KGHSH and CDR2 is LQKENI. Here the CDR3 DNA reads TGTGCCAGCTCACCTCTAGGTATGGCAGGAACAATGAACACTGAAGCTTTCTTT. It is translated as CASSPLGMAGTMNTEAFF. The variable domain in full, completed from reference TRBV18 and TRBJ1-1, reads NAGVMQNPRHLVRRRGQEARLRCSPMKGHSHVYWYRQLPEEGLKFMVYLQKENIIDESGMPKERFSAEFPKEGPSILRIQQVVRGDSAAYFCASSPLGMAGTMNTEAFFGQGTRLTVV.